Sequencing of this T cell receptor (beta chain) was carried out in a study of T cells after yellow fever vaccination. General study points: Detected again after the booster were most primary-vaccination clones, at nearly 97% CD4 and about 89% CD8. Peaking on day 5 versus 15, the secondary response was faster but weaker.

There are 15 residues in the CDR3. V was clipped by 1 base and J by 9 bases, with 18 bases between them. Germline V lookup: CDR1 DFQATT, CDR2 SNEGSKA (reference sequence). This clonotype turned up a few times. Its antigen is unknown. In making TCR cDNA, 5'RACE template switching added a universal primer site and UMIs to it. MiXCR, run by TCRdb on the 5' RACE reads, gives a single entry per CDR3 protein. The sample holds fewer than 450,000 distinct CDR3 sequences, 8.1% seen once. Here the sequenced sample was PBMCs, taken more than 40 days after the first yellow fever vaccination. This clonotype originated in a man younger than 35 who received the YFV17D yellow fever vaccine. The rearrangement joins TRBV20-1 to TRBJ1-4, with D hard to call. The CDR3 DNA reads as TGCAGTGCTAGAGTTAATAGGAGGCCCGCCAAAAAACTGTTTTTT. This sequence encodes CSARVNRRPAKKLFF.